The clone carrying this TCR beta chain was seen a single time. The antigen is unknown. The data stem from a study of vaccination and CD4 T cells after COVID-19. Study summary: At a median around 72 days (range 14 to 241) after dose two, post-vaccine samples were obtained. The study, taken as a whole, reports: A median around 90% of convalescent patients' SARS-CoV-2-reactive clones emerged only after vaccination.

At the Johns Hopkins FTIC core, DNA taken from cultured CD4+ T cells was sequenced by way of the Oncomine TCR Beta short-read assay. After culture, CD4+ T cells served as the source for genomic DNA extraction. TCRdb called the PCR reads again in MiXCR, with one record for every CDR3 protein. This sample has roughly 13,000 distinct CDR3 sequences, with more than 55% found just once. Treatment defined: approximately 9-day PBMC culture with coronavirus spike peptide pools or control peptides (ViraFEST assay). The origin of this receptor is a human donor who had recovered from COVID-19. What was sequenced was CD4+ T cells from blood, cultured in vitro.

Here the CDR3 reads CASSEIGDTQYF. For the CDR3, the DNA is TGTGCCAGCAGTGAAATAGGTGATACGCAGTATTTT. The V call is TRBV2, the J call TRBJ2-3; unclear D gene. The V end was cut by 2 bases, the J end by 6 bases, with 6 bases between. The CDR3 covers 12 residues. Germline assignment: CDR1 SNHLY and CDR2 FYNNEI.